This T cell receptor (beta chain) was sequenced for a study of CD8+CD57+ T cells in acquired aplastic anemia (dated by TCRdb to the late 2010s). Study-level background: Extracted DNA from sorted CD4+ and CD8+ cells averaged around 3.3 ug, ranging from roughly 0.19 to 27.4 ug. A CD8+CD57+ expansion meant a frequency higher than the mean frequency seen in healthy subjects.

Reading the germline V gene gives CDR1 SQVTM and CDR2 ANQGSEA. From the cysteine up to the phenylalanine, the CDR3 has a length of 11 residues. Only the CDR3 portion is preserved as DNA: 33 bases, with reading frame beginning at the first base. V is reduced by 6 bases and J by 10 bases, leaving a spacing of 16 bases between them. Genomic DNA was used as template for profiling of TCR beta VDJ combinations and CDR3 sequences. TCR repertoire sequencing was run on an Illumina HiSeq 2000. Per the source publication's procedure: TRBV/TRBJ rearrangement plots, CDR3 size and DJ length profiles, and Simpson's diversity index were used to assess repertoires. The most abundant DNA sequence in the deep sequencing data was taken as the immunodominant clone. CDR3 amino acid sequences were screened for sharing across subjects and compared with published repertoires and the VDJdb database. TCRdb reworked the public reads: Q25 trimming with fastp, MiXCR clone assembly, productive beta chains retained. Entries are consolidated by CDR3 protein sequence, retaining the most common genes and DNA. These V and J calls originate from TCRdb's pipeline instead of the authors' own analysis. For this sample there are roughly 180,000 distinct CDR3 sequences; roughly 65% appear just once. Under 45% of the sample lies in the top ten.

Flow cytometry had shown CD8+CD57+ cell expansion in the patients selected for sequencing. Every patient had a diagnosis of severe acquired aplastic anemia based on International Study of Aplastic Anemia and Agranulocytosis and Camitta criteria. No patient had received any therapy when blood was sampled. TCR repertoires of sorted CD4+ and CD8+ blood T cells from severe aplastic anemia patients and healthy subjects were deep-sequenced in the study. In the USA, patient enrollment took place under clinicaltrials.gov protocols 00001620, 01623167, 00001397, 00071045, 00081523 and 00961064. Ficoll-Paque density gradient centrifugation was used to isolate peripheral blood mononuclear cells. Before DNA extraction, CD4+ and CD8+ T cells were sorted by FACS or by magnetic beads. Study-level results and caveats: Between patients and healthy controls, no significant difference in CD8+ Simpson's diversity was found (P=0.060). Although twenty-nine CD8+ CDR3 sequences were shared by patients and controls, these sequences appeared highly expressed in patients and within the immunodominant clones of patients.

This clonotype was counted only a few times. Its antigen is not yet known. No much larger clone exists at a distance of one base, and base qualities are not known. The sequencing sample was made of sorted CD4+, CD8+, or CD8+CD57+ T cells (not recorded which) from PBMCs. This TCR derives from a human donor with aplastic anemia. The rearrangement combines TRBV29-1 with TRBJ2-7, and the D gene may be TRBD2, 5 bases matching. The nucleotides read TGCAGCGTCGGTATACTAGGCCGACAGTACTTC. Translated, this gives CSVGILGRQYF.